A single sample gave rise to the 29 T cell receptor beta chains below, sequenced in a study of blood T cell repertoires in COVID-19. TCRdb's table, derived via immunoSEQ multiplex PCR, lists solely in-frame clones and lacks some. In the table there are about 160,000 clones, about 86% of which are singletons. Sequenced material: peripheral blood. The receptors originated from a woman of 80 years or more with acute or convalescent COVID-19.

The V call is TRBV2, the J call TRBJ2-1; no clear D. CDR1 and CDR2 (germline): SNHLY, FYNNEI. The V gene lost 0 bases and the J gene lost 10 bases, with 7 bases spanning the gap. The CDR3 runs 12 residues. CDR3 amino acids: CASSEATREQFF. The DNA for the CDR3 is TGTGCCAGCAGTGAAGCTACCCGGGAGCAGTTCTTC.

J is TRBJ2-5 and V is TRBV2; D is perhaps TRBD2 (6 bases). CDR3 length: 15 residues. Trimming cost V 3 bases and J 4 bases, with 15 bases left between them. CDR1 and CDR2 from the germline V gene are SNHLY and FYNNEI. This chain's CDR3 is CASSELGRRLETQYF. CDR3 sequence (DNA): TGTGCCAGCAGTGAGCTGGGGAGGAGGCTAGAGACCCAGTACTTC.

This chain connects TRBV7-9 to TRBJ1-5; D remains ambiguous. Germline CDR1 is SEHNR and CDR2 is FQNEAQ (reference sequence). CDR3 length equals 16 residues. V was cut by 1 base and J by 3 bases, with 13 bases left in between. The CDR3 region is CASSLVFGRFNQPQHF. The CDR3 DNA sequence: TGTGCCAGCAGCTTAGTGTTTGGCAGATTCAATCAGCCCCAGCATTTT.

The J gene is TRBJ2-1, the V gene TRBV2, with D tentatively TRBD2 (5 bases). V lost 0 bases and J 0 bases, leaving 18 bases between the germline ends. The CDR3 has 19 amino acids. Germline V gene lookup returns CDR1 SNHLY and CDR2 FYNNEI. The CDR3 coding sequence is TGTGCCAGCAGTGAAGCGCTCGGCTCTATCGGGAACTCCTACAATGAGCAGTTCTTC. It yields the protein CASSEALGSIGNSYNEQFF.

The chain carries TRBV7-2 and TRBJ1-2; TRBD1 agrees at 7 bases. Germline CDR1 and CDR2: SGHTA and FQGNSA. The CDR3 spans 14 residues. V lost 2 bases to trimming and J lost 2 bases; unmatched junction nucleotides: 2. This CDR3 reads CASSLQQGNYGYTF. The CDR3 nucleotides read TGTGCCAGCAGCTTACAACAGGGGAACTATGGCTACACCTTC.

V is TRBV3-1 (or the pseudogene TRBV3-2) and J is TRBJ2-1; TRBD1 agrees at 10 bases. Trimming cost V 4 bases and J 9 bases; bases outside gene matches: 9. The CDR3 covers 15 residues. Germline lookup yields CDR1 LGHDT and CDR2 YNNKEL (reference sequence). The CDR3 sequence is CASSLSEGQGSEQFF. The CDR3 region has the DNA TGTGCCAGCAGCCTTTCCGAGGGACAGGGGAGTGAGCAGTTCTTC.

This clone was observed a single time. V and J are TRBV7-6 and TRBJ2-3; D perhaps matches TRBD2 (6 bases). V was cut by 5 bases and J by 4 bases, with 16 bases left in between. CDR1 is SGHVS and CDR2 is FNYEAQ in the germline V gene. The CDR3 has 15 residues. The CDR3 loop reads CASSQTGGYADTQYF. CDR3 coding DNA: TGTGCCAGCAGCCAAACCGGGGGTTACGCAGATACGCAGTATTTT.

Turning to this clone: At one end the junction does not follow the germline gene, possibly because of a read error. The chain combines TRBV7-7 with TRBJ1-1, with D perhaps matching TRBD1 (5 bases). The CDR3 contains 14 residues. Germline lookup yields CDR1 SSHAT and CDR2 FNYEAQ (reference sequence). CDR3: CASSLATSRGEAFF. CDR3 sequence (DNA): TGTGCTAGCAGCTTAGCCACCTCTAGGGGTGAAGCTTTCTTT. Combining the CDR3 with reference TRBV7-7 and TRBJ1-1 gives the whole variable domain GAGVSQSPRYKVTKRGQDVTLRCDPISSHATLYWYQQALGQGPEFLTYFNYEAQPDKSGLPSDRFSAERPEGSISTLTIQRTEQRDSAMYRCASSLATSRGEAFFGQGTRLTVV.

The V gene is TRBV6-1, the J gene TRBJ2-1, with a weak D call TRBD1 (5 bases). CDR1 MNHNS and CDR2 SASEGT come from the germline V gene. Trimming stripped 1 base from V and 6 bases from J, with 16 bases between. The CDR3 spans 16 residues. The CDR3: CASSEVGPHWGNEQFF. CDR3 DNA: TGTGCCAGCAGTGAAGTGGGGCCCCACTGGGGCAATGAGCAGTTCTTC.

The chain links TRBV7-3 to TRBJ1-1; 7 bases are shared with TRBD1. Germline V gene lookup returns CDR1 SGHTA and CDR2 FQGTGA. The V gene end was trimmed by 2 bases and the J gene end by 8 bases; junction bases not matched to a gene: 5. The CDR3 loop spans 13 amino acids. CDR3 DNA sequence: TGTGCCAGCAGCTTAGGTCCGGGACAGGAAGCTTTCTTT. It codes for CASSLGPGQEAFF.

V gene TRBV24-1 combines with J gene TRBJ2-1; D gene ambiguous. Germline CDR1 reads KGHDR; CDR2 reads SFDVKD. The ends were cut back, 2 bases at V and 8 bases at J, with 12 bases in the middle. The length of the CDR3 is 14 residues. CDR3 DNA: TGTGCCACCAGTGATTACCCCCCCAGCGATGAGCAGTTCTTC. It codes for CATSDYPPSDEQFF.

The chain employs TRBV7-9 and TRBJ2-5, with a tentative D call TRBD1 (6 bases). The germline CDR1 and CDR2 sequences are SEHNR and FQNEAQ (reference sequence). Trimming left V 2 bases short and J 2 bases short, with 18 bases between. This CDR3 is 17 amino acids long. The CDR3 reads CASSLPLGANLQETQYF. CDR3 DNA: TGTGCCAGCAGCTTACCTTTGGGGGCGAATCTTCAAGAGACCCAGTACTTC.

In DNA form, the CDR3 reads TGCGCCAGCAGCTTTGGGGCTAGCGGGGGGGTCTCCGAGCAGTACTTC. This sequence encodes CASSFGASGGVSEQYF. The gene calls are TRBV5-1 and TRBJ2-7, with 12 bases lining up with TRBD2. This CDR3 spans 16 amino acids. V shed 2 bases and J 6 bases; nucleotides not matched to a gene: 9. Germline lookup yields CDR1 SGHRS and CDR2 YFSETQ.

The chain combines TRBV27 with TRBJ2-3; 10 positions match TRBD1. Germline CDR1 MNHEY, CDR2 SMNVEV (reference sequence). The V segment lost 5 bases and the J segment 9 bases; nucleotides outside the gene matches: 11. This CDR3 spans 15 amino acids. CDR3 DNA: TGTGCCAGCAGTGCACCGGGACAGGGGCTCAGCACGCAGTATTTT. This gives the protein CASSAPGQGLSTQYF.

This sequence joins TRBV4-3 and TRBJ2-3; 12 bases align to TRBD1. Germline V CDR1 and CDR2: LGHNA, YSLEER. Trimming at V came to 3 bases and at J to 5 bases, leaving 6 bases not matched to a gene. This CDR3 has 16 amino acids. The CDR3 protein is CASSQTGTGGIDTQYF. CDR3 bases: TGCGCCAGCAGCCAGACTGGGACAGGGGGCATAGATACGCAGTATTTT.

The chain links TRBV20-1 to TRBJ2-1; D gene uncertain. This CDR3 spans 11 amino acids. CDR1 is DFQATT, CDR2 SNEGSKA, per germline (reference sequence). The V gene lost 4 bases and the J gene lost 12 bases, with 13 bases spanning the gap. The CDR3 DNA reads as TGCAGTGCTACCCCCTCTACTGGGCAGTTCTTC. It codes for CSATPSTGQFF.

This chain joins TRBV3-1 (or the pseudogene TRBV3-2) and TRBJ1-3, with no clear D. This CDR3 has 17 amino acids. Trimming removed 2 bases at V and 2 bases at J, with 16 bases between. Germline lookup yields CDR1 LGHDT and CDR2 YNNKEL (reference sequence). The CDR3: CASSQPMIRRPGNTIYF. In DNA form, the CDR3 reads TGTGCCAGCAGCCAACCCATGATCAGGCGTCCTGGAAACACCATATATTTT.

The CDR3: CASSAVDTEAFF. The CDR3 DNA follows: TGTGCCAGCAGCGCCGTAGACACTGAAGCTTTCTTT. This sequence joins TRBV9 and TRBJ1-1; D unclear. This CDR3 region has 12 residues. Germline assignment: CDR1 SGDLS and CDR2 YYNGEE. V dropped 3 bases and J dropped 3 bases, with 6 bases sitting between them.

This clone was counted a single time. The genes are TRBV6-5 and TRBJ2-5; 9 positions agree with TRBD2. Germline lookup yields CDR1 MNHEY and CDR2 SVGAGI. The CDR3 runs to 15 residues. The ends lost 6 bases at V and 5 bases at J; junction bases unmatched: 10. The CDR3 region is CASRKLAGVGETQYF. CDR3 in DNA: TGTGCCAGCAGGAAATTAGCGGGAGTCGGGGAGACCCAGTACTTC.

This clone appeared once. The genes are TRBV2 and TRBJ2-7, with a weak D call TRBD1 (5 bases). Germline V CDR1 and CDR2: SNHLY, FYNNEI. This CDR3 contains 14 residues. Trimming stripped 7 bases from V and 0 bases from J, with 13 bases between. The CDR3 spells CASKVQGPSYEQYF. CDR3 sequence (DNA): TGTGCCAGCAAGGTTCAGGGTCCCTCCTACGAGCAGTACTTC.

The chain recombines TRBV4-1 with TRBJ1-3; D call uncertain. The CDR3 length is 15 residues. CDR1 and CDR2 from the germline V gene are MGHRA and YSYEKL. Trimming took off 1 base at V and 4 bases at J, with 11 bases between the two ends. CDR3 bases: TGCGCCAGCAGCCAAGTTATTCTGGCCGGAAACACCATATATTTT. Its translation: CASSQVILAGNTIYF.

The gene calls are TRBV28 and TRBJ2-5, with 12 positions matching TRBD2. With 2 bases clipped from V and 9 bases from J, the junction kept 10 bases outside the gene matches. Germline V gives CDR1 MDHEN, CDR2 SYDVKM. The CDR3 runs to 16 residues. CDR3 in amino acids: CASSLGTSGSQVAQYF. CDR3 coding DNA: TGTGCCAGCAGTTTAGGGACTAGCGGGTCGCAAGTGGCCCAGTACTTC.

This rearrangement joins TRBV28 to TRBJ1-4; D is ambiguous. This CDR3 has 14 residues. Germline V gene lookup returns CDR1 MDHEN and CDR2 SYDVKM. Trimming took 8 bases from V and 5 from J, leaving 15 bases between them. CDR3 coding DNA: TGTGCCAGCCGGTATAGATCTTGGAATGAAAAACTGTTTTTT. Translation: CASRYRSWNEKLFF. Together with reference TRBV28 and TRBJ1-4, the CDR3 gives the full variable domain: DVKVTQSSRYLVKRTGEKVFLECVQDMDHENMFWYRQDPGLGLRLIYFSYDVKMKEKGDIPEGYSVSREKKERFSLILESASTNQTSMYLCASRYRSWNEKLFFGSGTQLSVL.

The V gene is TRBV7-2, the J gene TRBJ2-7; the D gene is possibly TRBD1 (6 bases). From germline, CDR1 is SGHTA and CDR2 FQGNSA. The CDR3 is made up of 14 amino acids. With 4 bases removed from V and 1 base from J, the gap between germline ends came to 11 bases. The CDR3 DNA reads TGTGCCAGCAGCTCGGGGACATTTTCCTACGAGCAGTACTTC. It translates to CASSSGTFSYEQYF.

The rearrangement links TRBV3-1 (or the pseudogene TRBV3-2) to TRBJ2-3; 9 bases map to TRBD2. CDR3 length: 16 residues. The V segment lost 4 bases and the J segment 0 bases; nucleotides outside the gene matches: 5. Germline values: CDR1 LGHDT, CDR2 YNNKEL (reference sequence). The CDR3 DNA follows: TGTGCCAGCAGCCCGTTAGCGGGGGCTAGCACAGATACGCAGTATTTT. As protein: CASSPLAGASTDTQYF.

J is TRBJ1-1 and V is TRBV7-2; D not resolved. This CDR3 comprises 17 residues. V gave up 5 bases and J gave up 2 bases, with 21 bases separating them. CDR1 SGHTA and CDR2 FQGNSA come from the germline V gene. The CDR3 sequence: CASSLLVRTGLNTEAFF. As DNA, the CDR3 is TGTGCCAGCAGCCTACTAGTCCGGACCGGTTTAAACACTGAAGCTTTCTTT. The full variable domain, with the rest looked up from reference TRBV7-2 and TRBJ1-1, is GAGVSQSPSNKVTEKGKDVELRCDPISGHTALYWYRQSLGQGLEFLIYFQGNSAPDKSGLPSDRFSAERTGGSVSTLTIQRTQQEDSAVYLCASSLLVRTGLNTEAFFGQGTRLTVV.

The chain has TRBV7-2 and TRBJ2-1; 10 bases are shared with TRBD1. The V and J ends lost 5 bases and 3 bases, in that order; junction bases with no gene match: 7. Germline V gene sequence: CDR1 SGHTA, CDR2 FQGNSA. The CDR3 totals 16 residues. The CDR3 spells CASSLGRDRGYNEQFF. The CDR3 coding sequence is TGTGCCAGCAGCCTAGGCCGGGACAGGGGCTACAATGAGCAGTTCTTC.

Written as DNA, the CDR3 is TGTGCCAGCAGCGTAGGAGTCCCGAAGGGAAACACCATATATTTT. It specifies CASSVGVPKGNTIYF. The chain uses TRBV9 and TRBJ1-3; D gene unclear. Germline CDR1 reads SGDLS; CDR2 reads YYNGEE. This CDR3 is 15 amino acids long. The V end was cut by 0 bases, the J end by 4 bases, with 11 bases between.

The chain combines TRBV9 with TRBJ1-2; D may be TRBD1 (5 bases). Germline assignment: CDR1 SGDLS and CDR2 YYNGEE. Deletions cut 2 bases from V and 4 bases from J, with 15 bases between. There are 15 residues in the CDR3. The CDR3 loop reads CASSVGPPGPYGYTF. CDR3 DNA: TGTGCCAGCAGCGTTGGGCCCCCAGGGCCCTATGGCTACACCTTC.